A selection of T cell receptor beta chains follows, all from one sample in a study of blood T cell repertoires in COVID-19. Method: immunoSEQ multiplex PCR; TCRdb's copy keeps in-frame clones and lacks some. Altogether some 160,000 clones are present, more than 70% being singletons, with the ten largest covering less than 3%. Sequenced sample: peripheral blood. The source of these receptors is a man in his sixties with acute or convalescent COVID-19. Both conserved end residues are part of each CDR3. A D gene is named only where the DNA matches it firmly. Not every row has a clone size; where given, it reads once, few, many or a size class.

V gene	D gene	J gene	clone size	CDR3 DNA	CDR3 protein
TRBV30	-	TRBJ1-2	once	TGTGCCTGGAGACCGACGGGACTTTCCAATGGCTACACCTTC	CAWRPTGLSNGYTF
TRBV12-3/TRBV12-4	-	TRBJ1-1	-	TGTGCCAGCAGTTTACGCAGTGAAGCTTTCTTT	CASSLRSEAFF
TRBV2	-	TRBJ2-3	-	TGTGCCAGCAGCTTAACTGGGGGGGCAGGGAATACGCAGTATTTT	CASSLTGGAGNTQYF
TRBV11-2	TRBD1	TRBJ1-1	-	TGTGCCAGCAGCTCAGGGACAGGGGGCAGAGTAGTAGCTTTCTTT	CASSSGTGGRVVAFF
TRBV18	-	TRBJ2-3	-	TGTGCCAGCTCCCCACCGAACGGACAATCTAGCACAGATACGCAGTATTTT	CASSPPNGQSSTDTQYF
TRBV6-4	TRBD1	TRBJ2-2	-	TGTGCCAGCAGACCGGGACAGGGGACCACCGGGGAGCTGTTTTTT	CASRPGQGTTGELFF
TRBV3-1/TRBV3-2	-	TRBJ2-4	once	TGTGCCAGCAGCCAGGGACTAGCCAAAAACATTCAGTACTTC	CASSQGLAKNIQYF
TRBV19	TRBD1	TRBJ1-2	-	TGTGCCAGTAAAGTAGGGGACAGGGCTAACTATGGCTACACCTTC	CASKVGDRANYGYTF
TRBV7-9	TRBD2	TRBJ2-3	-	TGTGCCAGCAGCCGTCGGGCGGGGGGGCCCACAGATACGCAGTATTTT	CASSRRAGGPTDTQYF
TRBV2	-	TRBJ1-1	-	TGTGCCAGCAGCTGGTCAGGTGATGAAGCTTTCTTT	CASSWSGDEAFF
TRBV19	TRBD2	TRBJ2-1	-	TGTGCCAGTAGTAACAGCGGGGGGCTAGTTGAGGAGCAGTTCTTC	CASSNSGGLVEEQFF